The 6 T cell receptor beta chains reported below all come from one sample, sequenced in a study of brain T cells in children with intractable seizures. Method: immunoSEQ multiplex PCR; TCRdb's copy keeps in-frame clones and lacks some. The sample includes about 80,000 clones, around nine tenths of them seen just once. This sample comprised peripheral blood, obtained at surgery. These receptors originate from a girl aged 2 to 9 with Rasmussen encephalitis and intractable seizures.

This clone was recorded a few times. The CDR3 reads CASSVDVTGQEKLFF. CDR3 DNA sequence: TGTGCCAGCAGCGTAGACGTAACAGGTCAGGAAAAACTGTTTTTT. The V and J genes are TRBV9 and TRBJ1-4, with a tentative D call TRBD1 (5 bases). CDR1 is SGDLS and CDR2 is YYNGEE in the germline V gene. The V end was cut by 0 bases, the J end by 8 bases, with 14 bases between. The CDR3 sequence is 15 residues long.

This chain links TRBV6-5 with TRBJ1-1; D is ambiguous. CDR1 is MNHEY and CDR2 is SVGAGI in the germline V gene. The V end was cut by 10 bases, the J end by 0 bases, with 9 bases between. This CDR3 contains 12 residues. This chain's CDR3 is CATLTVNTEAFF. As DNA, the CDR3 is TGTGCCACTCTTACAGTGAACACTGAAGCTTTCTTT.

The chain employs TRBV12-3 or TRBV12-4 and TRBJ2-3; no firm D call. This CDR3 is 12 amino acids long. Trimming removed 5 bases at V and 4 bases at J, with 7 bases between. The CDR3: CASSKVPDTQYF. The DNA for the CDR3 is TGTGCCAGCAGTAAGGTGCCAGATACGCAGTATTTT.

The V and J genes are TRBV6-5 and TRBJ2-5, with 9 bases aligning to TRBD1. The ends lost 4 bases at V and 1 base at J; junction bases unmatched: 1. The V gene's germline CDR1 is MNHEY and CDR2 SVGAGI. The CDR3 loop spans 14 amino acids. The CDR3 sequence is CASSWDRAQETQYF. In DNA, the CDR3 is TGTGCCAGCAGTTGGGACAGGGCCCAAGAGACCCAGTACTTC.

This clone was counted a single time. The V call is TRBV12-3 or TRBV12-4, the J call TRBJ2-7; the D gene is possibly TRBD2 (6 bases). With 4 bases removed from V and 1 base from J, the gap between germline ends came to 8 bases. The CDR3 extends over 13 amino acids. The CDR3 is CASSSGDSYEQYF. CDR3 bases: TGTGCCAGCAGTTCGGGAGATTCCTACGAGCAGTACTTC.

J is TRBJ2-7 and V is TRBV19; 9 nucleotides agree with TRBD1. Per the germline V gene, CDR1 is LNHDA and CDR2 is SQIVND (reference sequence). The CDR3 runs to 15 residues. Unmatched junction bases numbered 6, after V lost 6 bases and J lost 0 bases. CDR3 sequence: CASRSGTGSSYEQYF. The CDR3 DNA sequence: TGTGCCAGTAGATCCGGGACAGGGAGCTCCTACGAGCAGTACTTC.